These T cell receptor beta chains were read from a single sample in a study of blood T cell repertoires in COVID-19. The protocol was immunoSEQ multiplex PCR, while the TCRdb copy is restricted to in-frame clones and leaves out a portion. In the table there are hundreds of thousands of clones, roughly nine tenths of which are singletons. The sample comprised PBMCs or T cells enriched from blood (not recorded which). These TCRs come from a woman aged 25 to 39 with acute COVID-19. Both conserved end residues are part of each CDR3. Fields, in order: CDR3 protein, CDR3 DNA, clone size, J gene, CDR3 length, V gene, D gene. A D gene is named only where the DNA matches it firmly. Clone sizes are given selectively: once, few, many, or a class where the clone is expanded.

CDR3aa: CASSLLQGGDSPLHF
CDR3nt: TGTGCCAGCAGTCTACTACAGGGAGGGGATTCACCCCTCCACTTT
abundance: once
j_gene: TRBJ1-6
len: 15
v_gene: TRBV28
d_gene: .

CDR3aa: CASSIDGGGTEAFF
CDR3nt: TGTGCCAGTAGTATAGATGGGGGAGGGACTGAAGCTTTCTTT
abundance: few
j_gene: TRBJ1-1
len: 14
v_gene: TRBV19
d_gene: .

CDR3aa: CASTGLAATDTQYF
CDR3nt: TGTGCCAGCACCGGACTAGCGGCCACAGATACGCAGTATTTT
abundance: few
j_gene: TRBJ2-3
len: 14
v_gene: TRBV18
d_gene: TRBD2

CDR3aa: CASSPALVASNTEAFF
CDR3nt: TGTGCCAGCTCACCGGCCCTGGTGGCTTCGAACACTGAAGCTTTCTTT
abundance: .
j_gene: TRBJ1-1
len: 16
v_gene: TRBV18
d_gene: .

CDR3aa: CASSWGSGGAAGEQYF
CDR3nt: TGTGCCAGCAGTTGGGGGAGCGGGGGGGCGGCAGGCGAGCAGTACTTC
abundance: .
j_gene: TRBJ2-7
len: 16
v_gene: TRBV27
d_gene: TRBD2

CDR3aa: CASSDGTVAGEQFF
CDR3nt: TGTGCCAGCAGTGACGGGACAGTGGCTGGTGAGCAGTTCTTC
abundance: .
j_gene: TRBJ2-1
len: 14
v_gene: TRBV2
d_gene: TRBD1

CDR3aa: CASSSLGTGNLKSPLHF
CDR3nt: TGTGCCAGCAGCTCACTTGGGACAGGGAATTTGAAGTCACCCCTCCACTTT
abundance: .
j_gene: TRBJ1-6
len: 17
v_gene: TRBV7-6
d_gene: TRBD1

CDR3aa: CASSPGGRQFF
CDR3nt: TGTGCCAGCAGCCCGGGGGGGCGGCAGTTCTTC
abundance: .
j_gene: TRBJ2-1
len: 11
v_gene: TRBV11-3
d_gene: TRBD2

CDR3aa: CASSRPGLAGLTGELFF
CDR3nt: TGTGCCAGTAGTAGACCGGGACTAGCGGGACTCACCGGGGAGCTGTTTTTT
abundance: .
j_gene: TRBJ2-2
len: 17
v_gene: TRBV19
d_gene: TRBD2

CDR3aa: CASSRRGGPGELFF
CDR3nt: TGTGCCAGCAGCCGGCGGGGGGGCCCCGGGGAGCTGTTTTTT
abundance: .
j_gene: TRBJ2-2
len: 14
v_gene: TRBV3-1/TRBV3-2
d_gene: TRBD2

CDR3aa: CASSFDRGSGNTIYF
CDR3nt: TGTGCCAGCAGTTTCGATCGCGGGTCTGGAAACACCATATATTTT
abundance: .
j_gene: TRBJ1-3
len: 15
v_gene: TRBV28
d_gene: .

CDR3aa: CSASGTSGGAWNEQFF
CDR3nt: TGCAGTGCTAGTGGGACTAGCGGGGGGGCCTGGAATGAGCAGTTCTTC
abundance: .
j_gene: TRBJ2-1
len: 16
v_gene: TRBV20-1
d_gene: TRBD2

CDR3aa: CASSRQGEIYGYTF
CDR3nt: TGCGCCAGCAGTCGACAGGGGGAAATCTATGGCTACACCTTC
abundance: .
j_gene: TRBJ1-2
len: 14
v_gene: TRBV5-1
d_gene: TRBD1

CDR3aa: CASSAGGNQPQHF
CDR3nt: TGTGCCAGCAGTGCCGGAGGCAATCAGCCCCAGCATTTT
abundance: .
j_gene: TRBJ1-5
len: 13
v_gene: TRBV25-1
d_gene: .

CDR3aa: CASSSLQHQPQHF
CDR3nt: TGTGCCAGCAGTTCACTGCAACATCAGCCCCAGCATTTT
abundance: few
j_gene: TRBJ1-5
len: 13
v_gene: TRBV12-3/TRBV12-4
d_gene: .

CDR3aa: CASSEMRGTRYGYTF
CDR3nt: TGTGCCAGCAGTGAAATGCGCGGGACTCGCTATGGCTACACCTTC
abundance: .
j_gene: TRBJ1-2
len: 15
v_gene: TRBV6-1
d_gene: .

CDR3aa: CASSSPGQGAEKLFF
CDR3nt: TGTGCCAGCAGTTCACCGGGACAGGGGGCTGAAAAACTGTTTTTT
abundance: .
j_gene: TRBJ1-4
len: 15
v_gene: TRBV27
d_gene: TRBD1

CDR3aa: CASSVTGTNNEQFF
CDR3nt: TGCGCCAGCAGTGTGACGGGGACTAACAATGAGCAGTTCTTC
abundance: few
j_gene: TRBJ2-1
len: 14
v_gene: TRBV10-2
d_gene: TRBD2

CDR3aa: CASVPDRGTKRTQYF
CDR3nt: TGTGCCAGTGTACCTGACAGGGGCACCAAGAGAACCCAGTACTTC
abundance: .
j_gene: TRBJ2-5
len: 15
v_gene: TRBV28
d_gene: TRBD1

CDR3aa: CASSPRQGIGQETQYF
CDR3nt: TGTGCCAGCTCACCACGACAGGGCATAGGGCAAGAGACCCAGTACTTC
abundance: .
j_gene: TRBJ2-5
len: 16
v_gene: TRBV18
d_gene: TRBD1

CDR3aa: CASSLRQETYEQYF
CDR3nt: TGTGCCAGCAGCCTGAGACAGGAGACCTACGAGCAGTACTTC
abundance: .
j_gene: TRBJ2-7
len: 14
v_gene: TRBV9
d_gene: .

CDR3aa: CASSPAGVSYNSPLHF
CDR3nt: TGTGCCAGCAGTCCCGCAGGGGTTTCCTATAATTCACCCCTCCACTTT
abundance: .
j_gene: TRBJ1-6
len: 16
v_gene: TRBV28
d_gene: .

CDR3aa: CASSLSLSGNTIYF
CDR3nt: TGTGCCAGCAGCTTAAGCCTCTCTGGAAACACCATATATTTT
abundance: .
j_gene: TRBJ1-3
len: 14
v_gene: TRBV11-2
d_gene: .

CDR3aa: CASSYSGVSTEAFF
CDR3nt: TGTGCCAGCAGTTACTCAGGGGTCAGCACTGAAGCTTTCTTT
abundance: .
j_gene: TRBJ1-1
len: 14
v_gene: TRBV6-2/TRBV6-3
d_gene: .

CDR3aa: CASSHIPGGGNTIYF
CDR3nt: TGTGCCAGCTCGCATATCCCAGGGGGAGGAAACACCATATATTTT
abundance: .
j_gene: TRBJ1-3
len: 15
v_gene: TRBV18
d_gene: TRBD1

CDR3aa: CASSALKTQQGANIQYF
CDR3nt: TGTGCCAGCAGTGCCTTAAAAACCCAGCAGGGTGCGAACATTCAGTACTTC
abundance: .
j_gene: TRBJ2-4
len: 17
v_gene: TRBV27
d_gene: .

CDR3aa: CASSLSNTEAFF
CDR3nt: TGTGCCAGCAGCTTATCTAACACTGAAGCTTTCTTT
abundance: .
j_gene: TRBJ1-1
len: 12
v_gene: TRBV7-9
d_gene: .

CDR3aa: CASRKDWGSPYGIEQFF
CDR3nt: TGTGCCAGCAGAAAAGATTGGGGCTCGCCTTACGGAATTGAGCAGTTCTTC
abundance: .
j_gene: TRBJ2-1
len: 17
v_gene: TRBV27
d_gene: .

CDR3aa: CASSSGLVRRGELFF
CDR3nt: TGTGCCAGCAGTTCGGGACTAGTGAGGCGCGGGGAGCTGTTTTTT
abundance: .
j_gene: TRBJ2-2
len: 15
v_gene: TRBV6-5
d_gene: TRBD2

CDR3aa: CASSLVRGDTGELFF
CDR3nt: TGTGCCAGCAGCTTAGTACGGGGTGACACCGGGGAGCTGTTTTTT
abundance: .
j_gene: TRBJ2-2
len: 15
v_gene: TRBV7-6
d_gene: .

CDR3aa: CASSRPPGTSGISGQYF
CDR3nt: TGCGCCAGCAGTCGTCCGCCCGGGACTAGCGGGATTAGCGGGCAGTACTTC
abundance: .
j_gene: TRBJ2-7
len: 17
v_gene: TRBV23-1
d_gene: TRBD2

CDR3aa: CASSPFPMQAQYNEQFF
CDR3nt: TGTGCCAGCTCACCGTTCCCGATGCAGGCCCAATACAATGAGCAGTTCTTC
abundance: .
j_gene: TRBJ2-1
len: 17
v_gene: TRBV18
d_gene: .

CDR3aa: CASSTRTSGRTDTQYF
CDR3nt: TGTGCCAGCAGTACACGGACTAGCGGGAGAACAGATACGCAGTATTTT
abundance: .
j_gene: TRBJ2-3
len: 16
v_gene: TRBV28
d_gene: TRBD2

CDR3aa: CASSWGGLSGELFF
CDR3nt: TGTGCCAGCAGCTGGGGGGGCCTGTCCGGGGAGCTGTTTTTT
abundance: .
j_gene: TRBJ2-2
len: 14
v_gene: TRBV2
d_gene: .

CDR3aa: CASSLSGKSHEQYF
CDR3nt: TGTGCCAGCAGCCTCAGCGGGAAGTCCCACGAGCAGTACTTC
abundance: .
j_gene: TRBJ2-7
len: 14
v_gene: TRBV3-1/TRBV3-2
d_gene: TRBD2

CDR3aa: CASSYRTGNSYEQYF
CDR3nt: TGTGCCAGCAGCTACAGGACAGGGAACTCCTACGAGCAGTACTTC
abundance: .
j_gene: TRBJ2-7
len: 15
v_gene: TRBV7-2
d_gene: TRBD1

CDR3aa: CSVEDPERRGTDTQYF
CDR3nt: TGCAGCGTTGAAGATCCCGAGAGGCGGGGCACAGATACGCAGTATTTT
abundance: .
j_gene: TRBJ2-3
len: 16
v_gene: TRBV29-1
d_gene: .

CDR3aa: CSVGQGSYGYTF
CDR3nt: TGCAGCGTTGGACAGGGAAGCTATGGCTACACCTTC
abundance: many
j_gene: TRBJ1-2
len: 12
v_gene: TRBV29-1
d_gene: TRBD1

CDR3aa: CASSELRLASDTQYF
CDR3nt: TGTGCCAGCAGTGAACTAAGACTAGCCTCAGATACGCAGTATTTT
abundance: .
j_gene: TRBJ2-3
len: 15
v_gene: TRBV2
d_gene: TRBD2

CDR3aa: CASRGVGAPYEQYF
CDR3nt: TGTGCCAGCAGGGGCGTGGGGGCCCCCTACGAGCAGTACTTC
abundance: .
j_gene: TRBJ2-7
len: 14
v_gene: TRBV28
d_gene: .

CDR3aa: CASSFKFLQGARYGYTF
CDR3nt: TGTGCCAGCAGTTTTAAGTTCTTACAGGGGGCTCGCTATGGCTACACCTTC
abundance: .
j_gene: TRBJ1-2
len: 17
v_gene: TRBV28
d_gene: TRBD1

CDR3aa: CACQGGETQYF
CDR3nt: TGCGCCTGCCAGGGAGGGGAGACCCAGTACTTC
abundance: .
j_gene: TRBJ2-5
len: 11
v_gene: TRBV5-1
d_gene: TRBD2

CDR3aa: CAWSEEVGSLGETQYF
CDR3nt: TGTGCCTGGAGTGAAGAGGTGGGGAGCCTCGGGGAGACCCAGTACTTC
abundance: .
j_gene: TRBJ2-5
len: 16
v_gene: TRBV30
d_gene: .

CDR3aa: CASEKNSGSWGNEQFF
CDR3nt: TGCGCCAGCGAAAAGAATAGCGGGAGTTGGGGCAATGAGCAGTTCTTC
abundance: .
j_gene: TRBJ2-1
len: 16
v_gene: TRBV5-1
d_gene: TRBD2

CDR3aa: CASRGQEPYEQYF
CDR3nt: TGTGCCAGCAGGGGGCAGGAACCATACGAGCAGTACTTC
abundance: .
j_gene: TRBJ2-7
len: 13
v_gene: TRBV2
d_gene: .

CDR3aa: CASSFSGLAGEEGYTF
CDR3nt: TGTGCCAGCAGCTTTAGCGGGCTGGCGGGGGAGGAGGGCTACACCTTC
abundance: .
j_gene: TRBJ1-2
len: 16
v_gene: TRBV5-6
d_gene: .

CDR3aa: CASSLVGGQGRADTQYF
CDR3nt: TGTGCCAGCAGTCTCGTCGGGGGACAGGGAAGGGCAGATACGCAGTATTTT
abundance: once
j_gene: TRBJ2-3
len: 17
v_gene: TRBV28
d_gene: TRBD1

CDR3aa: CASSLVPPPLRTGTYEQYF
CDR3nt: TGTGCCAGCAGCTTAGTTCCCCCCCCTCTCCGGACAGGGACCTACGAGCAGTACTTC
abundance: .
j_gene: TRBJ2-7
len: 19
v_gene: TRBV11-2
d_gene: TRBD1

CDR3aa: CASSFAGSGNTIYF
CDR3nt: TGTGCCAGCAGCTTCGCAGGGTCTGGAAACACCATATATTTT
abundance: .
j_gene: TRBJ1-3
len: 14
v_gene: TRBV7-2
d_gene: .

CDR3aa: CASSPVRGLDEQFF
CDR3nt: TGTGCCAGCAGCCCTGTGCGGGGTTTAGATGAGCAGTTCTTC
abundance: .
j_gene: TRBJ2-1
len: 14
v_gene: TRBV7-6
d_gene: .

CDR3aa: CAWSVGQPQDTQYF
CDR3nt: TGTGCCTGGAGTGTGGGACAACCGCAAGATACGCAGTATTTT
abundance: .
j_gene: TRBJ2-3
len: 14
v_gene: TRBV30
d_gene: .

CDR3aa: CSVETAGQGAQTGFF
CDR3nt: TGCAGCGTTGAAACTGCGGGACAGGGGGCCCAGACTGGTTTCTTT
abundance: .
j_gene: TRBJ1-1
len: 15
v_gene: TRBV29-1
d_gene: TRBD1

CDR3aa: CASSPPPDSNTEAFF
CDR3nt: TGTGCCAGCTCACCACCTCCGGACAGTAACACTGAAGCTTTCTTT
abundance: .
j_gene: TRBJ1-1
len: 15
v_gene: TRBV18
d_gene: .

CDR3aa: CASSNRGRERGIPPEQFF
CDR3nt: TGTGCCAGCAGCAACAGGGGAAGGGAGCGGGGCATACCCCCTGAGCAGTTCTTC
abundance: .
j_gene: TRBJ2-1
len: 18
v_gene: TRBV21-1
d_gene: .

CDR3aa: CASRDLQGISEAFF
CDR3nt: TGTGCCAGCAGAGACCTACAGGGGATCTCTGAAGCTTTCTTT
abundance: few
j_gene: TRBJ1-1
len: 14
v_gene: TRBV6-5
d_gene: TRBD1

CDR3aa: CASYMGLNNEQFF
CDR3nt: TGTGCCAGCTACATGGGACTAAACAATGAGCAGTTCTTC
abundance: .
j_gene: TRBJ2-1
len: 13
v_gene: TRBV18
d_gene: TRBD2

CDR3aa: CASSFSDRDPVVSYTF
CDR3nt: TGTGCCAGCAGCTTTTCCGACAGGGACCCAGTGGTGAGCTACACCTTC
abundance: .
j_gene: TRBJ1-2
len: 16
v_gene: TRBV7-9
d_gene: TRBD1

CDR3aa: CASSLSPTGTNYGYTF
CDR3nt: TGTGCCAGCAGTTTAAGTCCGACAGGGACTAACTATGGCTACACCTTC
abundance: .
j_gene: TRBJ1-2
len: 16
v_gene: TRBV28
d_gene: TRBD1